A single sample is the source of the 26 T cell receptor beta chains below, sequenced in a study of T cell clonality in common variable immunodeficiency. Sequencing used immunoSEQ multiplex PCR; TCRdb keeps in-frame clones, though not all of them. The sample presents 40,000 to 45,000 clones, none singletons. Sequenced sample: peripheral blood mononuclear cells. The receptors stem from a person between 18 and 75 years old in good health.

This clone was seen ten or more times. The read gets to within 3 residues of the CDR3 end, and the germline J gene fills in the rest. This chain connects TRBV7-8 to TRBJ1-5; maybe TRBD1 (6 bases). Germline assignment: CDR1 SGHVS and CDR2 FQNEAQ. Trimming pared 3 bases from V and 4 bases from J, leaving 7 bases between. CDR3 length: 13 residues. The DNA read from the CDR3 is TGTGCCAGCAGCTTCCAGGGGAATCAGCCC. Translation: CASSFQGNQP. The whole CDR3 region reads CASSFQGNQPQHF.

Points on this clone: The read terminates 3 residues ahead of where the CDR3 ends, so the germline J gene completes it. This chain joins TRBV20-1 and TRBJ1-1; D not certain. This CDR3 has 11 residues. The germline CDR1 and CDR2 sequences are DFQATT and SNEGSKA (reference sequence). The V and J ends lost 8 bases and 1 base respectively, with 8 bases between them. Incomplete CDR3 DNA: TGCAGTACACAGAGGAACACTGAA. It specifies CSTQRNTE. The entire CDR3 protein reads CSTQRNTEAFF.

This clone has a handful of counts. The CDR3 goes on 3 residues after the read ends, and that part is filled in from the germline J gene. The chain uses TRBV7-6 and TRBJ2-5; D might be TRBD2 (5 bases). The ends were cut back, 5 bases at V and 1 base at J, with 11 bases in the middle. The CDR3 is 14 amino acids. Per germline, CDR1 SGHVS and CDR2 FNYEAQ. CDR3 in amino acids: CASSLGLGQETQYF. The part of the CDR3 DNA that was read is TGTGCCAGCAGCCTAGGACTTGGCCAAGAGACC.

This clone was seen repeatedly, ten times or more. The CDR3 DNA, read in part, is TGTGCCAGTTATAGACAGGGGGGTAATGAG. Protein: CASYRQGGNE. The entire CDR3 is CASYRQGGNEQFF. This chain connects TRBV7-9 to TRBJ2-1; 9 nucleotides match TRBD1. The CDR3 end falls 3 residues outside the read, so it is completed with the germline J gene. Germline CDR1 is SEHNR and CDR2 is FQNEAQ (reference sequence). This CDR3 contains 13 residues. With 9 bases clipped from V and 7 bases from J, the junction kept 7 bases outside the gene matches.

This clone showed up many times. The sequenced fragment ends 3 residues before the CDR3 boundary, so the rest is inferred from the germline J gene. The chain recombines TRBV12-5 with TRBJ2-1, with 9 nucleotides matching TRBD1. CDR3 length: 15 residues. Trimming at V came to 1 base and at J to 8 bases, leaving 6 bases not matched to a gene. Germline lookup yields CDR1 LGHNT and CDR2 FRNRAP. The CDR3 bases that were read are TGTGCTAGTGGTTTGGGACAGGGGGAGATCGATGAG. Protein: CASGLGQGEIDE. The full CDR3 reads CASGLGQGEIDEQFF.

This clone appeared many times. The sequenced fragment ends 3 residues before the CDR3 boundary, so the rest is inferred from the germline J gene. This chain uses TRBV5-1 with TRBJ2-1; a weak D match, TRBD2 (7 bases). V lost 0 bases, J lost 9 bases, and 13 bases lay in between. This CDR3 region has 14 residues. The germline CDR1 and CDR2 sequences are SGHRS and YFSETQ. The sequenced CDR3 bases are TGCGCCAGCAGCTTGGAAGGGGGGGCGGCTGAG. Its protein product is CASSLEGGAAE. The entire CDR3 is CASSLEGGAAEQFF.

This clone came up a few times. The CDR3 end falls 3 residues outside the read, so it is completed with the germline J gene. V gene TRBV18 combines with J gene TRBJ2-7; the match to TRBD1 covers 8 bases. This CDR3 comprises 15 residues. CDR1 KGHSH and CDR2 LQKENI come from the germline V gene. The trim removed 3 bases at V and 2 bases at J, leaving 6 bases unmatched. This chain's CDR3 is CASSPGQGVAYEQYF. The part of the CDR3 DNA that was read is TGTGCCAGCTCACCCGGACAGGGAGTGGCCTACGAG.

This clone was picked up many times. The read ends 3 residues before the CDR3 terminus; that terminus is restored from the germline J gene. The chain uses TRBV5-1 and TRBJ2-3; tentatively, D is TRBD2 (5 bases). V was clipped by 0 bases and J by 5 bases, with 7 bases between them. CDR1 is SGHRS and CDR2 is YFSETQ in the germline V gene. CDR3 length equals 13 residues. CDR3 protein: CASSLGAGDTQYF. CDR3 DNA, as far as it was read: TGCGCCAGCAGCTTGGGGGCGGGAGATACG.

This clone was detected ten times or more. The read gets to within 3 residues of the CDR3 end, and the germline J gene fills in the rest. This chain joins TRBV20-1 and TRBJ2-1, with D possibly TRBD2 on 6 matching bases. The CDR3 totals 16 residues. CDR1 and CDR2 from the germline V gene are DFQATT and SNEGSKA (reference sequence). V lost 0 bases to trimming and J lost 2 bases, with 14 bases between them. CDR3 DNA, as far as it was read: TGCAGTGCTAGAGATCTTTCCAGCGGGCCCTACAATGAG. It translates to CSARDLSSGPYNE. The CDR3, in full, reads CSARDLSSGPYNEQFF.

This clone was picked up many times. The CDR3 goes on 3 residues after the read ends, and that part is filled in from the germline J gene. This chain connects TRBV2 to TRBJ2-3; 9 bases line up with TRBD2. CDR1 and CDR2 from the germline V gene are SNHLY and FYNNEI. The CDR3 runs 16 residues. Trimming cost V 7 bases and J 1 base; bases outside gene matches: 9. CDR3 DNA (partial): TGTGCCAGCACCGAGGGTCGCGGGGGGGGCACAGATACG. This translates into CASTEGRGGGTDT. The complete CDR3 sequence is CASTEGRGGGTDTQYF.

This clone has ten or more counts. The read stops 3 residues short of the end of the CDR3; the missing end is completed from the germline J gene. The genes are TRBV29-1 and TRBJ2-3; TRBD2 matches at 8 bases. J was trimmed by 2 bases and V by 5 bases; bases with no gene match: 3. Germline V CDR1 and CDR2: SQVTM, ANQGSEA. The CDR3 totals 13 residues. The sequenced CDR3 bases are TGCAGCGTTAGGACTAGCATCACAGATACG. Its protein is CSVRTSITDT. The CDR3 reads in full as CSVRTSITDTQYF.

This clone was found many times. The part of the CDR3 DNA that was read is TGTGCCAGCAGCAAACGACAGTCAGCTAATGAAAAA. It yields the protein CASSKRQSANEK. The complete CDR3 reads CASSKRQSANEKLFF. The chain combines TRBV7-8 with TRBJ1-4, with a possible D match to TRBD1 (5 bases). The CDR3 extends 3 residues past the end of the read, so its final part is completed from the germline J gene. The CDR3 consists of 15 residues. V lost 5 bases and J lost 3, with 13 bases in between. Germline CDR1 is SGHVS and CDR2 is FQNEAQ.

This clone was seen repeatedly, ten times or more. Read coverage stops 3 residues before the CDR3 terminus; the germline J gene supplies the remainder. The chain is built from TRBV6-4 and TRBJ2-1; D remains ambiguous. Per the germline V gene, CDR1 is MRHNA and CDR2 is SNTAGT. V was shortened by 0 bases and J by 9 bases, with 15 bases between the two germline ends. This CDR3 contains 15 residues. CDR3: CASSDSAAVSGEQFF. The sequenced part of the CDR3 DNA is TGTGCCAGCAGTGACTCTGCGGCAGTCTCCGGTGAG.

This clone was seen more than once but under ten times. The part of the CDR3 DNA that was read is TGTGCCTGGAGTGGCAACAGGGGGCGATGGGGC. Encoded protein: CAWSGNRGRWG. The entire CDR3 is CAWSGNRGRWGYTF. This sequence joins TRBV30 and TRBJ1-2; 9 bases align to TRBD1. The read terminates 3 residues before the CDR3 end, so the remaining end is supplied by the germline J gene. The germline gives CDR1 GTSNPN, CDR2 SVGIG (reference sequence). The CDR3 is 14 amino acids.

At least ten counts were recorded for this clone. The read halts 3 residues ahead of the CDR3 end, with the missing end drawn from the germline J gene. The V gene is TRBV6-1, the J gene TRBJ1-2; no firm D call. CDR3 size: 13 residues. Trimming cost V 4 bases and J 4 bases, with 10 bases left between them. Germline loops: CDR1 MNHNS, CDR2 SASEGT. The CDR3 sequence is CASSGRGGYGYTF. CDR3 bases read: TGTGCCAGCAGTGGACGGGGAGGCTATGGC.

Ten or more counts support this clone. Read data end 3 residues before the CDR3 end; the end is taken from the germline J gene. The rearrangement joins TRBV5-7 to TRBJ2-7; 11 positions agree with TRBD2. TRBV5-7 counts as an open reading frame of uncertain function. The CDR3 is 15 residues long. V was pared by 0 bases and J by 5 bases, with 4 bases of the junction left unmatched. CDR3 amino acids: CASSLVSGRVNEQYF. The covered CDR3 bases are TGTGCCAGCAGCTTGGTTAGCGGGAGGGTTAACGAG.

This clone showed up many times. The CDR3 end lies 3 residues beyond the end of the read and is filled in from the germline J gene. The V and J genes are TRBV10-2 and TRBJ2-3; D is undetermined. With 3 bases removed from V and 4 bases from J, the gap between germline ends came to 11 bases. The CDR3 has 14 residues. Germline V gene sequence: CDR1 WSHSY, CDR2 SAAADI. The CDR3 is CASSDRSRADTQYF. The covered CDR3 bases are TGCGCCAGCAGTGACAGGAGTCGCGCAGATACG.

This clone was recorded many times. The DNA ends 3 residues before the CDR3 does, and the rest of the CDR3 is filled in from the germline J gene. The chain recombines TRBV30 with TRBJ2-2, with D uncertain. The CDR3 is made up of 15 amino acids. The V gene's germline CDR1 is GTSNPN and CDR2 SVGIG (reference sequence). V shed 7 bases and J shed 5 bases, with 20 bases lying between them. The covered CDR3 bases are TGTGCCTCCCCTACCCCCACCTCACTGACCGGGGAG. Its translation is CASPTPTSLTGE. The full CDR3 is CASPTPTSLTGELFF.

This clone is medium-sized within its sample. Read sequence stops 3 residues before the CDR3 end, and the germline J gene provides the missing end. This rearrangement joins TRBV19 to TRBJ2-3, with 7 nucleotides matching TRBD1. Germline V gene lookup returns CDR1 LNHDA and CDR2 SQIVND (reference sequence). The junction had 9 bases not matched to a gene; V was cut back by 5 bases and J by 1 base. CDR3 size: 16 residues. The CDR3 DNA, read in part, is TGTGCCAGTAGTTTGACCCCCGGACAGGGCACAGATACG. Its translation: CASSLTPGQGTDT. The complete CDR3 sequence is CASSLTPGQGTDTQYF.

This clone appeared many times. The read ends 3 residues early relative to the CDR3; the germline J gene fills the gap. The V and J genes are TRBV9 and TRBJ2-2; D call uncertain. The V and J ends lost 0 bases and 0 bases respectively, with 9 bases between them. This CDR3 has 16 amino acids. Germline assignment: CDR1 SGDLS and CDR2 YYNGEE. Partial CDR3 DNA: TGTGCCAGCAGCGTAGCTTCCCAGACGAACACCGGGGAG. This translates into CASSVASQTNTGE. In full, the CDR3 reads CASSVASQTNTGELFF.

The sample holds many counts of this clone. The CDR3 sequence: CASSEIGRGDEQFF. The sequenced part of the CDR3 DNA is TGTGCCAGCAGTGAAATCGGCCGGGGGGATGAG. This chain links TRBV6-1 with TRBJ2-1; 7 positions agree with TRBD2. The read halts 3 residues ahead of the CDR3 end, with the missing end drawn from the germline J gene. Germline V gene data show CDR1 as MNHNS and CDR2 as SASEGT. V was pared by 2 bases and J by 8 bases, with 6 bases of the junction left unmatched. The CDR3 extends over 14 amino acids.

In regard to this clone: The CDR3 extends 3 residues past the end of the read, so its final part is completed from the germline J gene. The chain recombines TRBV7-8 with TRBJ2-5; D perhaps matches TRBD1 (5 bases). CDR1 and CDR2 from the germline V gene are SGHVS and FQNEAQ. The CDR3 totals 17 residues. With 0 bases removed from V and 5 bases from J, the gap between germline ends came to 19 bases. CDR3: CASSLAPKGQKGETQYF. The covered CDR3 bases are TGTGCCAGCAGCTTAGCGCCCAAGGGCCAAAAGGGGGAGACC. Full variable domain (remainder filled in from reference TRBV7-8 and TRBJ2-5): GAGVSQSPRYKVAKRGQDVALRCDPISGHVSLFWYQQALGQGPEFLTYFQNEAQLDKSGLPSDRFFAERPEGSVSTLKIQRTQQEDSAVYLCASSLAPKGQKGETQYFGPGTRLLVL.

In its sample, this clone was seen many times. The read terminates 3 residues ahead of where the CDR3 ends, so the germline J gene completes it. The chain employs TRBV19 and TRBJ2-7; perhaps TRBD1 as D (5 bases). Germline CDR1 reads LNHDA; CDR2 reads SQIVND (reference sequence). The CDR3 is 13 residues long. V was cut by 6 bases and J by 3 bases, with 12 bases left in between. The sequenced CDR3 bases are TGTGCCAGTAGATTTGCTAGGGGCTACGAG. It codes for CASRFARGYE. The CDR3 reads in full as CASRFARGYEQYF.

In the case of this clone: A read error may explain this, as a much larger clone is one base away. Coverage ceases 3 residues before the CDR3 finishes, and the germline J gene fills in the end. Other DNA variants within this sample encode the same CDR3. This chain links TRBV7-9 with TRBJ1-3; D gene uncertain. The germline gives CDR1 SEHNR, CDR2 FQNEAQ (reference sequence). The CDR3 runs to 15 residues. CDR3 in amino acids: CASSPKQRLGNTIYF. CDR3 DNA (partial): TGTGCCAGCAGCCCTAAACAGAGATTAGGAAACACA.

This clone was counted many times. Partial CDR3 DNA: TGCAGTGCTAGAGAAGACAGGAGATCCTCTGGAAACACC. Translated, it gives CSAREDRRSSGNT. The entire CDR3 protein is CSAREDRRSSGNTIYF. The V and J genes are TRBV20-1 and TRBJ1-3; D perhaps matches TRBD1 (6 bases). The read finishes 3 residues shy of the CDR3 end, and the germline J gene is used to complete it. Trimming took off 0 bases at V and 0 bases at J, with 12 bases between the two ends. This CDR3 has 16 amino acids. From germline, CDR1 is DFQATT and CDR2 SNEGSKA (reference sequence).

This clone occurred many times. Read coverage stops 3 residues before the CDR3 terminus; the germline J gene supplies the remainder. The chain is built from TRBV4-2 and TRBJ2-1; perhaps TRBD2 as D (6 bases). Trimming removed 0 bases at V and 2 bases at J, with 11 bases between. Germline CDR1 LGHNA, CDR2 YNFKEQ. The CDR3 runs 16 residues. CDR3 DNA, as far as it was read: TGTGCCAGCAGCCAAGATGGGCGGGGAGCCTACAATGAG. Protein sequence: CASSQDGRGAYNE. The complete CDR3 reads CASSQDGRGAYNEQFF.